One and the same sample provided the 25 T cell receptor beta chains below, sequenced in a study of vaccination effects on CD4 cells after COVID-19. Only in-frame clones appear in the TCRdb table, and some are missing; sequencing was by immunoSEQ multiplex PCR. Of roughly 23,000 clones detected, 65% to 85% appear once; the ten largest clones hold roughly 15%. Their cognate antigens are unknown. ViraFEST used viral peptide pools to expand antigen-specific CD4+ T cells before sequencing. Once cultured for approximately eleven days, the cells underwent separation to obtain CD4+ T cells. The person was diagnosed with PCR-confirmed SARS-CoV-2 infection between March and December 2020. The specimen was CD4+ T cells from PBMCs cultured with SARS-CoV-2 spike peptides, collected before COVID-19 vaccination. The receptor source for this set is a human donor who had a prior SARS-CoV-2 infection.

This chain uses TRBV30 with TRBJ2-2, with D possibly TRBD1 on 6 matching bases. The CDR3 loop spans 15 amino acids. The V gene's germline CDR1 is GTSNPN and CDR2 SVGIG (reference sequence). With 2 bases removed from V and 4 bases from J, the gap between germline ends came to 14 bases. This CDR3 reads CAWSKGGAGTGELFF. The CDR3 DNA reads as TGTGCCTGGAGTAAAGGGGGTGCGGGCACCGGGGAGCTGTTTTTT.

The gene calls are TRBV2 and TRBJ1-4; 11 bases are a match to TRBD1. Germline values: CDR1 SNHLY, CDR2 FYNNEI. V lost 7 bases, J lost 15 bases, and 13 bases stayed unmatched. The CDR3 runs to 14 residues. The CDR3 DNA sequence: TGTGCCAGCAACAGGGACAGGGGGAGAGAGTGGGTGTTTTTT. Encoded protein: CASNRDRGREWVFF.

The rearrangement uses TRBV6-5 and TRBJ2-7, with D possibly TRBD2 on 6 matching bases. CDR3 length equals 16 residues. Per germline, CDR1 MNHEY and CDR2 SVGAGI. V lost 2 bases and J 1 base, leaving 15 bases between the germline ends. CDR3: CASSYRRRGGSYEQYF. In DNA, the CDR3 is TGTGCCAGCAGTTACCGACGGAGGGGAGGATCCTACGAGCAGTACTTC.

The chain links TRBV19 to TRBJ2-4; D unclear. Germline CDR1 reads LNHDA; CDR2 reads SQIVND (reference sequence). The CDR3 runs to 17 residues. Trimming took 4 bases from V and 1 from J, leaving 17 bases between them. In DNA, the CDR3 is TGTGCCAGTAGTACCAATATCCGGATGGGGGCCAAAAACATTCAGTACTTC. It yields the protein CASSTNIRMGAKNIQYF.

The CDR3 nucleotides read TGTGCCAGCAGGGACCCGGGGAGTACTGGAAACACCATATATTTT. It codes for CASRDPGSTGNTIYF. The chain links TRBV28 to TRBJ1-3; no definite D call. The CDR3 runs to 15 residues. The germline V gene encodes CDR1 MDHEN and CDR2 SYDVKM. V was trimmed by 6 bases and J by 2 bases, leaving 14 bases between them.

The chain uses TRBV20-1 and TRBJ1-1; D is undetermined. V was clipped by 0 bases and J by 2 bases, with 1 base between them. CDR1 and CDR2 (germline): DFQATT, SNEGSKA (reference sequence). The CDR3 is made up of 11 amino acids. The CDR3 is CSARENTEAFF. CDR3 nucleotide sequence: TGCAGTGCTAGAGAAAACACTGAAGCTTTCTTT.

Here the CDR3 reads CASRGSPRHETQYF. DNA of the CDR3: TGTGCCAGCCGTGGGTCGCCCCGACACGAAACGCAGTATTTT. The V call is TRBV27, the J call TRBJ2-3; D gene ambiguous. CDR1 is MNHEY, CDR2 SMNVEV, per germline (reference sequence). The CDR3 totals 14 residues. Trimming removed 8 bases at V and 9 bases at J, with 21 bases between.

Only a few counts were recorded for this clone. The chain employs TRBV7-3 and TRBJ2-2; D is perhaps TRBD1 (6 bases). The CDR3 sequence is 14 residues long. The germline V gene has CDR1 SGHTA and CDR2 FQGTGA. V was shortened by 8 bases and J by 0 bases, with 10 bases between the two germline ends. CDR3 protein: CASGKGANTGELFF. CDR3 DNA: TGTGCCAGCGGGAAGGGGGCGAACACCGGGGAGCTGTTTTTT.

This clone was seen a handful of times. The genes are TRBV18 and TRBJ1-2; D ambiguous. Germline CDR1 KGHSH, CDR2 LQKENI. Trimming stripped 8 bases from V and 7 bases from J, with 17 bases between. CDR3 size: 13 residues. CDR3 coding DNA: TGTGCCAGCCATAACGACCCGGTGGGTGGCTACACCTTC. It yields the protein CASHNDPVGGYTF.

The rearrangement joins TRBV11-3 to TRBJ1-3, with D maybe TRBD1 (6 bases). Germline values: CDR1 SGHNT, CDR2 YENEEA. The CDR3 covers 15 residues. V gave up 3 bases and J gave up 2 bases, with 11 bases separating them. CDR3 in amino acids: CASSFARTAGNTIYF. DNA of the CDR3: TGTGCCAGCAGCTTCGCCAGGACAGCTGGAAACACCATATATTTT.

The J gene is TRBJ2-3, the V gene TRBV5-4, with D perhaps matching TRBD1 or TRBD2 (5 bases each). Between the trimmed V and J ends, which lost 0 bases and 1 base, there was a span of 6 bases. This CDR3 spans 14 amino acids. Germline CDR1 and CDR2: SGHNT and YYREEE (reference sequence). CDR3 loop: CASSLGGGTDTQYF. The DNA for the CDR3 is TGTGCCAGCAGCTTGGGAGGGGGCACAGATACGCAGTATTTT.

The gene calls are TRBV29-1 and TRBJ1-2; possible D gene TRBD1, 5 bases. Trimming took 5 bases from V and 5 from J, leaving 15 bases between them. Germline V lookup: CDR1 SQVTM, CDR2 ANQGSEA. This CDR3 comprises 13 residues. The DNA of the CDR3 is TGCAGCGTTTTGAGAGGGGCGCAGTATGGCTACACCTTC. This encodes CSVLRGAQYGYTF.

The CDR3 DNA follows: TGTGCCAGCAGCTTATTTACAGATACGCAGTATTTT. This encodes CASSLFTDTQYF. V is TRBV7-9 and J is TRBJ2-3, with D hard to call. Trimming shortened V by 2 bases and J by 3 bases, and 3 bases separated the two germline ends. From germline, CDR1 is SEHNR and CDR2 FQNEAQ (reference sequence). The CDR3 is made up of 12 amino acids.

The chain uses TRBV10-3 and TRBJ2-3; the D gene is possibly TRBD2 (6 bases). The CDR3 has 15 amino acids. CDR1 ENHRY and CDR2 SYGVKD come from the germline V gene. V lost 10 bases to trimming and J lost 1 base, with 18 bases between them. Here the CDR3 reads CATRPGRDGTDTQYF. In nucleotides, the CDR3 is TGTGCCACCCGGCCGGGGCGGGATGGCACAGATACGCAGTATTTT.

CDR3 bases: TGTGCCAGCAGCCGAGGGGGGACTGAGTCCTACGAGCAGTACTTC. It specifies CASSRGGTESYEQYF. J is TRBJ2-7 and V is TRBV7-8, with D perhaps matching TRBD1 or TRBD2 (6 bases each). V was trimmed by 5 bases and J by 1 base, leaving 15 bases between them. Looked up from germline, CDR1 is SGHVS and CDR2 is FQNEAQ. CDR3 length: 15 residues.

This clone was seen only a few times. The chain is built from TRBV3-1 (or the pseudogene TRBV3-2) and TRBJ1-2; D is undetermined. Per the germline V gene, CDR1 is LGHDT and CDR2 is YNNKEL (reference sequence). V was clipped by 0 bases and J by 7 bases, with 9 bases between them. The CDR3 covers 13 residues. CDR3 protein: CASSQDGEGGYTF. The CDR3, as DNA: TGTGCCAGCAGCCAAGACGGTGAGGGTGGCTACACCTTC.

This clone was detected a few times. The chain couples TRBV7-9 to TRBJ2-2; D remains unclear. This CDR3 comprises 13 residues. Germline CDR1 and CDR2: SEHNR and FQNEAQ (reference sequence). The V and J ends lost 2 bases and 1 base respectively, with 2 bases between them. The CDR3 region has the DNA TGTGCCAGCAGCTTACTGAACACCGGGGAGCTGTTTTTT. Residues: CASSLLNTGELFF.

The chain combines TRBV15 with TRBJ2-3; no clear D gene. CDR1 is LNHNV and CDR2 is YYDKDF in the germline V gene (reference sequence). V gave up 0 bases and J gave up 10 bases, with 11 bases separating them. CDR3 length: 13 residues. CDR3 nucleotides: TGTGCCACCAGCAGAGATCTAGTGATTGCGCAGTATTTT. Its protein is CATSRDLVIAQYF.

The chain combines TRBV4-3 with TRBJ2-2; D not resolved. Trimming pared 0 bases from V and 3 bases from J, leaving 11 bases between. In germline, CDR1 is LGHNA, CDR2 YSLEER. The CDR3 is made up of 16 amino acids. The CDR3 loop is CASSQELTYYTGELFF. The CDR3 nucleotides are TGCGCCAGCAGCCAAGAATTAACCTATTACACCGGGGAGCTGTTTTTT.

The chain is built from TRBV19 and TRBJ2-5, with TRBD2 matching over 15 bases. The ends lost 3 bases at V and 8 bases at J; junction bases unmatched: 7. In germline, CDR1 is LNHDA, CDR2 SQIVND (reference sequence). This CDR3 comprises 16 residues. CDR3 sequence (DNA): TGTGCCAGTAGTATCTCCGGGACTAGCGGGGGGCTCACCCAGTACTTC. Amino acids: CASSISGTSGGLTQYF.

There are a few counts of this clone. The V gene is TRBV7-9, the J gene TRBJ2-1, with 7 nucleotides matching TRBD1. With V trimmed by 5 bases and J by 4 bases, 5 bases remained unmatched. This CDR3 is 14 amino acids long. CDR1 SEHNR and CDR2 FQNEAQ come from the germline V gene (reference sequence). CDR3 region: CASSPWDSYNEQFF. The CDR3 DNA is TGTGCCAGCAGCCCCTGGGACAGTTACAATGAGCAGTTCTTC. Full variable domain (missing parts from reference TRBV7-9 and TRBJ2-1): DTGVSQNPRHKITKRGQNVTFRCDPISEHNRLYWYRQTLGQGPEFLTYFQNEAQLEKSRLLSDRFSAERPKGSFSTLEIQRTEQGDSAMYLCASSPWDSYNEQFFGPGTRLTVL.

This chain joins TRBV6-5 and TRBJ1-1; D is uncertain. Germline V CDR1 and CDR2: MNHEY, SVGAGI. The CDR3 loop spans 16 amino acids. Trimming stripped 1 base from V and 5 bases from J, with 17 bases between. The CDR3 nucleotides read TGTGCCAGCAGTTACTGGGCAGGCCTACGGGGTACTGAAGCTTTCTTT. As protein: CASSYWAGLRGTEAFF.

The V and J genes are TRBV24-1 and TRBJ2-7, with 9 bases aligning to TRBD1. Germline lookup yields CDR1 KGHDR and CDR2 SFDVKD. V was clipped by 3 bases and J by 4 bases; unmatched bases: 6. The CDR3 totals 15 residues. The CDR3 DNA follows: TGTGCCACCAGTGATGTCGGGACAGGGTTGTACGAGCAGTACTTC. Translating gives CATSDVGTGLYEQYF.

The V call is TRBV6-2 or TRBV6-3, the J call TRBJ1-2, with TRBD1 identical over 9 bases. From germline, CDR1 is MNHEY and CDR2 SVGEGT. The CDR3 is 14 amino acids. Trimming at V came to 4 bases and at J to 3 bases, leaving 3 bases not matched to a gene. The DNA of the CDR3 is TGTGCCAGCAGTTCAAGGACAGGGGACTATGGCTACACCTTC. Protein sequence: CASSSRTGDYGYTF.

The V gene is TRBV6-1, the J gene TRBJ1-2, with unresolved D. Trimming pared 2 bases from V and 5 bases from J, leaving 12 bases between. The germline gives CDR1 MNHNS, CDR2 SASEGT. This CDR3 spans 14 amino acids. As DNA, the CDR3 is TGTGCCAGCAGTGAAACAGCCCCGAGGTATGGCTACACCTTC. It specifies CASSETAPRYGYTF.